A single sample gave rise to the 9 T cell receptor beta chains below, sequenced in a study of blood T cell repertoires in COVID-19. The table came from immunoSEQ multiplex PCR; TCRdb's copy has only in-frame clones and leaves some out. The sample lists around 64,000 clones; about nine tenths were seen once. The sample consisted of peripheral blood. Receptor source: a man in his forties or fifties with active COVID-19.

The V gene is TRBV30, the J gene TRBJ2-7; 7 nucleotides align to TRBD2. The CDR3 is 13 amino acids. Trimming cost V 2 bases and J 6 bases; bases outside gene matches: 7. Per germline, CDR1 GTSNPN and CDR2 SVGIG (reference sequence). The DNA for the CDR3 is TGTGCCTGGAGTCTCTCTCCGGGGGGCGAGCAGTACTTC. Translation gives CAWSLSPGGEQYF.

The V gene is TRBV2, the J gene TRBJ2-3; 8 bases are a match to TRBD1. The CDR3 is 14 residues long. Trimming took 4 bases from V and 2 from J; bases not matched to a gene: 2. CDR1 is SNHLY, CDR2 FYNNEI, per germline. The CDR3 loop is CASSAGGNTDTQYF. The CDR3 nucleotides are TGTGCCAGCAGTGCAGGGGGCAACACAGATACGCAGTATTTT.

The chain has TRBV19 and TRBJ2-5, with a weak D call TRBD2 (7 bases). The CDR3 is 14 amino acids. CDR1 LNHDA and CDR2 SQIVND come from the germline V gene (reference sequence). Trimming removed 11 bases from V and 4 bases from J, with 20 bases in between. The CDR3 loop reads CAVGGGQRTETQYF. As DNA, the CDR3 is TGTGCCGTCGGCGGGGGCCAACGCACAGAGACCCAGTACTTC.

The rearrangement links TRBV9 to TRBJ1-2; weak D call: TRBD1 (5 bases). There are 14 residues in the CDR3. V was trimmed by 4 bases and J by 4 bases, leaving 14 bases between them. The germline CDR1 and CDR2 sequences are SGDLS and YYNGEE. CDR3 nucleotide sequence: TGTGCCAGCAGCCCCACTCGGGGGACCTATGGCTACACCTTC. Residues: CASSPTRGTYGYTF.

This clone was found once. CDR3 loop: CASSPSGEWKSGDTQYF. For the CDR3, the DNA is TGTGCCAGCAGTCCTAGCGGGGAGTGGAAATCAGGAGATACGCAGTATTTT. The chain combines TRBV6-6 with TRBJ2-3; 9 bases fit TRBD2. The germline gives CDR1 MNHNY, CDR2 SVGAGI (reference sequence). This CDR3 has 17 residues. The ends lost 5 bases at V and 5 bases at J; junction bases unmatched: 14.

The chain uses TRBV5-6 and TRBJ2-3, with 9 bases fitting TRBD2. The junction had 8 bases not matched to a gene; V was cut back by 0 bases and J by 6 bases. Per germline, CDR1 SGHDT and CDR2 YYEEEE. The CDR3 runs 16 residues. DNA of the CDR3: TGTGCCAGCAGCTTGGATCGGCGGGGGGGATGGGATACGCAGTATTTT. It yields the protein CASSLDRRGGWDTQYF. Full variable domain (missing parts from reference TRBV5-6 and TRBJ2-3): DAGVTQSPTHLIKTRGQQVTLRCSPKSGHDTVSWYQQALGQGPQFIFQYYEEEERQRGNFPDRFSGHQFPNYSSELNVNALLLGDSALYLCASSLDRRGGWDTQYFGPGTRLTVL.

The V gene is TRBV6-5, the J gene TRBJ1-5; maybe TRBD1 (6 bases). V was cut by 2 bases and J by 7 bases, with 9 bases left in between. From germline, CDR1 is MNHEY and CDR2 SVGAGI. The CDR3 runs to 13 residues. The CDR3 DNA reads as TGTGCCAGCAGTTACGGTAGGGGGCAGCCCCAGCATTTT. Protein product: CASSYGRGQPQHF.

This chain uses TRBV19 with TRBJ2-5, with 16 bases identical to TRBD2. CDR1 and CDR2 (germline): LNHDA, SQIVND (reference sequence). The CDR3 has 18 amino acids. The ends lost 5 bases at V and 5 bases at J; junction bases unmatched: 11. CDR3 sequence (DNA): TGTGCCAGTAGTCCCGGGGGACTAGCGGGGGGGCTGGGCGAGACCCAGTACTTC. Amino acids: CASSPGGLAGGLGETQYF.

The V gene is TRBV20-1, the J gene TRBJ1-1, with D perhaps TRBD1 (5 bases). The germline V and J ends were trimmed by 3 bases and 6 bases, with 11 bases remaining between them. The CDR3 is 12 residues long. CDR1 and CDR2 from the germline V gene are DFQATT and SNEGSKA (reference sequence). The CDR3 loop reads CSASGGGPEAFF. The CDR3 coding sequence is TGCAGTGCTAGTGGGGGAGGCCCTGAAGCTTTCTTT.